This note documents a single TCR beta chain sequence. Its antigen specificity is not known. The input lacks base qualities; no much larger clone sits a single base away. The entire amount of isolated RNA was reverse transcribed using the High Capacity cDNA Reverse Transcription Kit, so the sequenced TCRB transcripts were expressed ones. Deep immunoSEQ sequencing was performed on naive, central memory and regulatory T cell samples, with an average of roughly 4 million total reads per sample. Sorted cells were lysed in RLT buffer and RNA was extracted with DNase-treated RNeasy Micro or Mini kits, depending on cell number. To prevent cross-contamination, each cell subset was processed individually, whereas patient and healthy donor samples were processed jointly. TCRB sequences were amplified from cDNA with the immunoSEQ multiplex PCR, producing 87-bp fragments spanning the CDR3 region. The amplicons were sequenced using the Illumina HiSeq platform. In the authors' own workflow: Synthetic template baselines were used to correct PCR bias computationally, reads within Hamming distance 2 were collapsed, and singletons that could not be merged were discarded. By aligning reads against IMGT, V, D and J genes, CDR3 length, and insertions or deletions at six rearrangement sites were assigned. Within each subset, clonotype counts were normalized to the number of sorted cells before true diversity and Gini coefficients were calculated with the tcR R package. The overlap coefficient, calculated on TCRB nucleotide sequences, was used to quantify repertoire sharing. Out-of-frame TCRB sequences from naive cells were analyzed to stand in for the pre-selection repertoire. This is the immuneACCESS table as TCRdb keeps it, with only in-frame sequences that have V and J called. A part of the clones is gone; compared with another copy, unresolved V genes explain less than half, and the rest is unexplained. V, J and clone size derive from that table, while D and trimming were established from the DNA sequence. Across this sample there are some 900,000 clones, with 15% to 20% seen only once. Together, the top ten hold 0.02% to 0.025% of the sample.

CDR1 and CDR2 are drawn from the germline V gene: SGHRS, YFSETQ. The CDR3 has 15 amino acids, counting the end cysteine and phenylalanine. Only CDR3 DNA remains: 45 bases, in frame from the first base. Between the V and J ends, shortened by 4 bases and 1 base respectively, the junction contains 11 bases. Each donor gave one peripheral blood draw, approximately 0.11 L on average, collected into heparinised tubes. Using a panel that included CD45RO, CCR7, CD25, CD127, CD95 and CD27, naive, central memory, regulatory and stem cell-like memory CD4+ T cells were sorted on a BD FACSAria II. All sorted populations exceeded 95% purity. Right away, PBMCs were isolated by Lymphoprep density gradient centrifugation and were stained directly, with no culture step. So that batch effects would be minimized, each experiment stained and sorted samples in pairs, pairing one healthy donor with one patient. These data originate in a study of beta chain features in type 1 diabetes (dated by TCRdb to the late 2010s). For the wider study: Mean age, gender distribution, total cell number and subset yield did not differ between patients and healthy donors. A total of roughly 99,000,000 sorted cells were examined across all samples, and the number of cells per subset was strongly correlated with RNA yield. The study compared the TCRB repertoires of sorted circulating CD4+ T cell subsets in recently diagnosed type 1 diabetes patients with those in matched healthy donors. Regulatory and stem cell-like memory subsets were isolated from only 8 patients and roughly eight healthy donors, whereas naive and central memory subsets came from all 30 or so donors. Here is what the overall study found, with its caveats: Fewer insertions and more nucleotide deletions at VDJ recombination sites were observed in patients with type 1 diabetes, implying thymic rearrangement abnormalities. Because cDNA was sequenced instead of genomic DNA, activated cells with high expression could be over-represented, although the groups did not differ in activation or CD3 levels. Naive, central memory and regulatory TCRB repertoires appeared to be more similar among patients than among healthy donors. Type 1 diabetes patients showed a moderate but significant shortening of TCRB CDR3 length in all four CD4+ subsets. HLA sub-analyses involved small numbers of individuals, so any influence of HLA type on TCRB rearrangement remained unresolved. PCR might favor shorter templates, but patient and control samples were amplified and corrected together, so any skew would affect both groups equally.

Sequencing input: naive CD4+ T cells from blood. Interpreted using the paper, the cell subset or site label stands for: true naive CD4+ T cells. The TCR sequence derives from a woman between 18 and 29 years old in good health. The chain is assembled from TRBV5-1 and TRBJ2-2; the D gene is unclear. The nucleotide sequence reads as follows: TGCGCCAGCAGCAAGAGACTCATGAACACCGGGGAGCTGTTTTTT. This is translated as CASSKRLMNTGELFF.